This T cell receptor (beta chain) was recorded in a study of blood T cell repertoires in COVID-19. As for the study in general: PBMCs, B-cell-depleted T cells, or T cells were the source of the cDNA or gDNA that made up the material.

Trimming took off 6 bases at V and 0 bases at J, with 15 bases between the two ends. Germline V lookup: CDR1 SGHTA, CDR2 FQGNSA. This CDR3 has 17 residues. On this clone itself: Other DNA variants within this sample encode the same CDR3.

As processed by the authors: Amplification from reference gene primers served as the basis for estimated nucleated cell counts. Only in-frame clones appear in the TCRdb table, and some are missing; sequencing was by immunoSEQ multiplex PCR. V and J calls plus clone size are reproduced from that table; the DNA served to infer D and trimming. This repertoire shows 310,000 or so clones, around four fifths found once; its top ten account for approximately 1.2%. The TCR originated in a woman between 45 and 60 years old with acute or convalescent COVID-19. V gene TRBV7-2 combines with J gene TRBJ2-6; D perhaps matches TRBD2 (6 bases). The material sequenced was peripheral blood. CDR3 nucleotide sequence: TGTGCCAGCAGGCGGGATGGGGCAAACTCTGGGGCCAACGTCCTGACTTTC. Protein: CASRRDGANSGANVLTF. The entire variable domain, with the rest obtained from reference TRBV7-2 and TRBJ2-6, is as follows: GAGVSQSPSNKVTEKGKDVELRCDPISGHTALYWYRQSLGQGLEFLIYFQGNSAPDKSGLPSDRFSAERTGGSVSTLTIQRTQQEDSAVYLCASRRDGANSGANVLTFGAGSRLTVL.